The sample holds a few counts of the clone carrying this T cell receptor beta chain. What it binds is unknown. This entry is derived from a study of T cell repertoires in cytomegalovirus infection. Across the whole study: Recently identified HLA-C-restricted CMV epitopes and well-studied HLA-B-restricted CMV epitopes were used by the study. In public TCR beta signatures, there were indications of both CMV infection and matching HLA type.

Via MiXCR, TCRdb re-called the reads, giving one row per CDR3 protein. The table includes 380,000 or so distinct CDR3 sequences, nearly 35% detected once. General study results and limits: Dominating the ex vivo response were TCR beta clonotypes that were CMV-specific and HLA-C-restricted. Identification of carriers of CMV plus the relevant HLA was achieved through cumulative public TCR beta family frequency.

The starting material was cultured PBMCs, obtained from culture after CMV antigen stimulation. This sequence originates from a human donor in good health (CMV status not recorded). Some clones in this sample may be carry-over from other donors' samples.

CDR3 DNA sequence: TGTGCCAGCAGCTTACATGGACTAGCGGATTACACAGATACGCAGTATTTT. As protein: CASSLHGLADYTDTQYF. J is TRBJ2-3 and V is TRBV7-3; 10 bases are shared with TRBD2. Germline-derived CDR1 and CDR2 are SGHTA and FQGTGA. CDR3 size: 17 residues. Losses at the gene ends were 2 bases for V and 2 bases for J; bases not matched to a gene: 7.